This T cell receptor beta chain was profiled in a study of cytomegalovirus exposure and HLA in healthy donors. Study-wide results and caveats: TCR beta sequences reportedly predicted the HLA-A and HLA-B alleles of most subjects accurately. What a later analysis reportedly showed was that an Asian-associated ancestry cluster had fewer N-insertions than the approximately 720-donor mean. In an earlier analysis, productive rearrangement rates for most beta V segments clustered near 90% or 30%.

On this clone itself: What it binds is unknown.

Primers: 60 Vbeta forward and 13 Jbeta reverse. The repertoire was sequenced with immunoSEQ multiplex PCR; TCRdb's copy has only in-frame clones and lacks some. The sample carries some 84,000 clones, around 66% recorded once. Sequenced sample: PBMCs. The origin of this receptor is a woman between 40 and 55 years old in good health and CMV-seropositive.

The CDR3 loop reads CASSVSASTDTQYF. The CDR3 region has the DNA TGTGCCAGCTCAGTTAGCGCTAGCACAGATACGCAGTATTTT. The chain recombines TRBV18 with TRBJ2-3; possible D gene TRBD2, 5 bases. Trimming took off 5 bases at V and 0 bases at J, with 9 bases between the two ends. The length of the CDR3 is 14 residues. CDR1 is KGHSH and CDR2 is LQKENI in the germline V gene.